This T cell receptor beta chain was found in a study of cytomegalovirus exposure and HLA in healthy donors. Overall study results and limits: After further analysis at a later stage, 15,000 to 20,000 TCR beta sequences were associated with HLA alleles at 0.05 false discovery rate. In an earlier analysis, most TCR beta V segments were productive about 90% or about 30% of the time.

The ends were cut back, 2 bases at V and 0 bases at J, with 11 bases in the middle. The CDR3 length is 16 residues. Per the germline V gene, CDR1 is SGHRS and CDR2 is YFSETQ. As concerns this clone: What it binds is not known.

The PCR had 60 Vbeta and 13 Jbeta primers. Data came from immunoSEQ multiplex PCR; TCRdb stores just in-frame clones and leaves some out. The data contain roughly 140,000 clones, about 60% of them singletons. The clonotype was recovered from a woman aged 55-69 years in good health and CMV-seropositive. The sample taken for sequencing was PBMCs. The V gene is TRBV5-1, the J gene TRBJ2-2; tentatively, D is TRBD2 (6 bases). The CDR3 sequence is CASSLRRGPNTGELFF. Here the CDR3 DNA reads TGCGCCAGCAGCTTAAGGCGGGGACCGAACACCGGGGAGCTGTTTTTT.